The 27 T cell receptor beta chains below come from one sample, sequenced in a study of neoadjuvant anti-PD-1 for oral cavity cancer. Libraries were prepared by immunoSEQ multiplex PCR; TCRdb keeps only in-frame clonotypes and omits some of them. The sample has tens of thousands of clones; approximately 80% are singletons. Source: PBMCs, taken before nivolumab (anti-PD-1) treatment. Source of these receptors: a person aged 40-85 years with oral cavity squamous cell carcinoma.

DNA of the CDR3: TGTGCCAGTAGAGACCTCAGGCAGGGCCTAGTGTCTGGGGCCAACGTCCTGACTTTC. As protein: CASRDLRQGLVSGANVLTF. This sequence joins TRBV19 and TRBJ2-6; D may be TRBD1 (5 bases). CDR3 length: 19 residues. The ends were cut back, 6 bases at V and 1 base at J, with 22 bases in the middle. Germline V gives CDR1 LNHDA, CDR2 SQIVND (reference sequence).

This clone was seen just once. This chain connects TRBV2 to TRBJ1-1, with 8 bases aligning to TRBD1. Germline assignment: CDR1 SNHLY and CDR2 FYNNEI. This CDR3 is 13 amino acids long. The ends lost 4 bases at V and 4 bases at J; junction bases unmatched: 2. This CDR3 is CASSGQGFTEAFF. CDR3 nucleotide sequence: TGTGCCAGCAGTGGACAGGGGTTCACTGAAGCTTTCTTT.

Only one count was recorded for this clone. The rearrangement joins TRBV4-1 to TRBJ1-2; D not certain. The CDR3 has 12 residues. Trimming left V 0 bases short and J 7 bases short, with 6 bases between. Germline V gives CDR1 MGHRA, CDR2 YSYEKL. CDR3 DNA sequence: TGCGCCAGCAGCCAAGATCTTGGTGGCTACACCTTC. Its protein is CASSQDLGGYTF.

The chain employs TRBV5-4 and TRBJ2-3, with D possibly TRBD1 on 6 matching bases. V lost 1 base to trimming and J lost 4 bases, with 13 bases between them. CDR3 length equals 15 residues. Germline loops: CDR1 SGHNT, CDR2 YYREEE (reference sequence). CDR3 in DNA: TGTGCCAGCAGCTTGCCAGGGGCGGGCGCAGATACGCAGTATTTT. It codes for CASSLPGAGADTQYF.

V is TRBV28 and J is TRBJ2-7, with D possibly being TRBD1 (6 bases). The germline V gene has CDR1 MDHEN and CDR2 SYDVKM. CDR3 size: 14 residues. The ends were cut back, 2 bases at V and 2 bases at J, with 10 bases in the middle. The CDR3 protein is CASSLRGYTYEQYF. The DNA of the CDR3 is TGTGCCAGCAGTTTAAGGGGGTATACCTACGAGCAGTACTTC.

The chain joins TRBV5-1 to TRBJ2-3; tentative D call: TRBD2 (6 bases). CDR3 length: 18 residues. V was clipped by 0 bases and J by 2 bases, with 19 bases between them. Germline V lookup: CDR1 SGHRS, CDR2 YFSETQ. For the CDR3, the DNA is TGCGCCAGCAGCTTGGGTTTTCCTATGCGGGACCCCACAGATACGCAGTATTTT. Its translation is CASSLGFPMRDPTDTQYF.

This clone is categorized as medium-sized. The chain uses TRBV7-2 and TRBJ1-4; D uncertain. This CDR3 is built from 15 residues. CDR1 is SGHTA, CDR2 FQGNSA, per germline. V was cut by 3 bases and J by 3 bases, with 11 bases left in between. CDR3 sequence reads: CASSLEGRANEKLFF. The CDR3 coding sequence is TGTGCCAGCAGCTTGGAGGGTCGAGCTAATGAAAAACTGTTTTTT.

This clone was detected only once. The chain uses TRBV7-9 and TRBJ2-1, with D perhaps TRBD1 (5 bases). The CDR3 length is 16 residues. Germline CDR1 reads SEHNR; CDR2 reads FQNEAQ (reference sequence). Trimming pared 4 bases from V and 3 bases from J, leaving 16 bases between. The CDR3 protein is CASSYPERGSYNEQFF. The CDR3 DNA reads TGTGCCAGCAGCTATCCGGAAAGGGGCAGCTACAATGAGCAGTTCTTC.

The chain links TRBV5-4 to TRBJ1-1; maybe TRBD1 (5 bases). CDR1 SGHNT and CDR2 YYREEE come from the germline V gene (reference sequence). Trimming took 3 bases from V and 10 from J, leaving 13 bases between them. There are 12 residues in the CDR3. The CDR3 DNA is TGTGCCAGCAGCTCAGCGCGAGGGGCAGCTTTCTTT. Translation: CASSSARGAAFF.

The V and J genes are TRBV5-1 and TRBJ1-3; 7 bases agree with TRBD1. Germline V gives CDR1 SGHRS, CDR2 YFSETQ. Trimming at V came to 4 bases and at J to 4 bases, leaving 2 bases not matched to a gene. This CDR3 spans 13 amino acids. CDR3 protein: CASSVDRGNTIYF. As DNA, the CDR3 is TGCGCCAGCAGCGTGGACAGGGGAAACACCATATATTTT.

This clone turned up a few times. The chain employs TRBV7-9 and TRBJ1-3; TRBD1 agrees at 7 bases. V lost 0 bases to trimming and J lost 4 bases; unmatched junction nucleotides: 0. The germline V gene encodes CDR1 SEHNR and CDR2 FQNEAQ (reference sequence). This CDR3 is 14 amino acids long. CDR3 nucleotides: TGTGCCAGCAGCTTAGCGGGACAGGGAAACACCATATATTTT. It translates to CASSLAGQGNTIYF.

This clone was detected only a few times. The chain joins TRBV9 to TRBJ1-2; TRBD1 is a possible D gene (5 bases). Germline CDR1 and CDR2: SGDLS and YYNGEE. The CDR3 runs 15 residues. V lost 3 bases, J lost 2 bases, and 14 bases lay in between. Here the CDR3 reads CASSDPGRGNYGYTF. CDR3 nucleotide sequence: TGTGCCAGCAGCGACCCCGGGAGGGGAAACTATGGCTACACCTTC.

The rearrangement uses TRBV7-2 and TRBJ2-4, with D perhaps matching TRBD2 (5 bases). V was pared by 1 base and J by 0 bases, with 7 bases between. The length of the CDR3 is 15 residues. Germline CDR1 SGHTA, CDR2 FQGNSA. This CDR3 is CASSLGGVAKNIQYF. For the CDR3, the DNA is TGTGCCAGCAGCTTAGGGGGAGTAGCCAAAAACATTCAGTACTTC.

J is TRBJ1-1 and V is TRBV19; maybe TRBD1 (6 bases). The CDR3 runs to 14 residues. The V gene lost 3 bases and the J gene lost 5 bases, with 13 bases spanning the gap. The germline V gene has CDR1 LNHDA and CDR2 SQIVND (reference sequence). The CDR3 region has the DNA TGTGCCAGTAGTATCCCAGGGGATAATACTGAAGCTTTCTTT. It encodes CASSIPGDNTEAFF. The complete variable domain, with remaining parts taken from reference TRBV19 and TRBJ1-1, reads DGGITQSPKYLFRKEGQNVTLSCEQNLNHDAMYWYRQDPGQGLRLIYYSQIVNDFQKGDIAEGYSVSREKKESFPLTVTSAQKNPTAFYLCASSIPGDNTEAFFGQGTRLTVV.

This clone was detected once. This chain uses TRBV4-2 with TRBJ2-3, with no clear D. V was trimmed by 1 base and J by 5 bases, leaving 1 base between them. CDR3 length: 11 amino acids. Germline CDR1 is LGHNA and CDR2 is YNFKEQ. CDR3 bases: TGTGCCAGCAGCCAAGGAGATACGCAGTATTTT. Encoded protein: CASSQGDTQYF.

J is TRBJ2-7 and V is TRBV19; either TRBD1 or TRBD2 may fit D (6 bases each). V lost 5 bases and J lost 2, with 19 bases in between. Germline V lookup: CDR1 LNHDA, CDR2 SQIVND (reference sequence). This CDR3 comprises 16 residues. The CDR3 DNA sequence: TGTGCCAGTAGTCCCACGAGGGGGGCCCCGCCCTACGAGCAGTACTTC. The encoded protein is CASSPTRGAPPYEQYF.

The chain couples TRBV5-1 to TRBJ1-6, with D possibly matching TRBD1 (5 bases). Per the germline V gene, CDR1 is SGHRS and CDR2 is YFSETQ. The CDR3 spans 16 residues. Trimming removed 3 bases at V and 6 bases at J, with 16 bases between. The CDR3 loop is CASSWGGGEGNSPLHF. The CDR3, as DNA: TGCGCCAGCAGCTGGGGAGGAGGGGAGGGTAATTCACCCCTCCACTTT. Supplemented by reference TRBV5-1 and TRBJ1-6, the full variable domain reads KAGVTQTPRYLIKTRGQQVTLSCSPISGHRSVSWYQQTPGQGLQFLFEYFSETQRNKGNFPGRFSGRQFSNSRSEMNVSTLELGDSALYLCASSWGGGEGNSPLHFGNGTRLTVT.

This clone was recorded only once. The chain has TRBV15 and TRBJ2-5; D is possibly TRBD1 (5 bases). The germline V gene has CDR1 LNHNV and CDR2 YYDKDF (reference sequence). The V and J ends lost 3 bases and 4 bases respectively, with 12 bases between them. The CDR3 contains 14 residues. DNA of the CDR3: TGTGCCACCAGCAGTTGGGCAGGGCGAGAGACCCAGTACTTC. It encodes CATSSWAGRETQYF.

The chain combines TRBV5-5 with TRBJ2-2, with TRBD1 matching 9 bases. Germline V gene lookup returns CDR1 SGHKS and CDR2 YYEKEE (reference sequence). The CDR3 sequence is 17 residues long. The trim removed 4 bases at V and 7 bases at J, leaving 14 bases unmatched. The CDR3 reads CASSIPGTGKMFGELFF. CDR3 DNA: TGTGCCAGCAGCATTCCCGGGACAGGGAAGATGTTCGGGGAGCTGTTTTTT.

V and J are TRBV6-6 and TRBJ2-2, with unresolved D. The CDR3 is made up of 15 amino acids. With 0 bases removed from V and 2 bases from J, the gap between germline ends came to 7 bases. CDR1 is MNHNY and CDR2 is SVGAGI in the germline V gene (reference sequence). The CDR3 DNA reads TGTGCCAGCAGTTACTCCCACAGAAACACCGGGGAGCTGTTTTTT. Protein: CASSYSHRNTGELFF.

The rearrangement joins TRBV27 to TRBJ2-2; 7 positions match TRBD1. Losses at the gene ends were 5 bases for V and 2 bases for J; bases not matched to a gene: 8. The CDR3 runs to 16 residues. CDR1 is MNHEY and CDR2 is SMNVEV in the germline V gene (reference sequence). The CDR3 loop is CASSGITGVNTGELFF. For the CDR3, the DNA is TGTGCCAGCAGTGGAATCACAGGGGTCAACACCGGGGAGCTGTTTTTT.

This clone has only a few counts. This rearrangement joins TRBV5-4 to TRBJ2-2; weak D call: TRBD2 (5 bases). Trimming left V 3 bases short and J 4 bases short, with 16 bases between. Germline assignment: CDR1 SGHNT and CDR2 YYREEE (reference sequence). CDR3 size: 16 residues. In DNA, the CDR3 is TGTGCCAGCAGCTCACGGACTGGGCGTGTCACCGGGGAGCTGTTTTTT. Translating it yields CASSSRTGRVTGELFF.

The table lists this clone with a count of one. The chain carries TRBV5-4 and TRBJ2-1, with TRBD1 identical over 8 bases. V lost 0 bases to trimming and J lost 7 bases; unmatched junction nucleotides: 9. This CDR3 comprises 16 residues. Germline lookup yields CDR1 SGHNT and CDR2 YYREEE (reference sequence). The CDR3, as DNA: TGTGCCAGCAGCTTGGGAGCGACAGGGGTATCGAATGAGCAGTTCTTC. It is translated as CASSLGATGVSNEQFF.

The chain recombines TRBV19 with TRBJ1-1, with a weak D call TRBD1 (6 bases). Germline V gene sequence: CDR1 LNHDA, CDR2 SQIVND (reference sequence). This CDR3 spans 16 amino acids. Trimming stripped 3 bases from V and 1 base from J, with 15 bases between. The CDR3 DNA sequence: TGTGCCAGTAGTATCGGTGGGGCCAGGGGGAACACTGAAGCTTTCTTT. Translating it yields CASSIGGARGNTEAFF.

The chain carries TRBV11-2 and TRBJ2-2; D is possibly TRBD1 (7 bases). V was pared by 5 bases and J by 0 bases, with 10 bases between. The germline V gene encodes CDR1 SGHAT and CDR2 FQNNGV. The CDR3 is made up of 15 amino acids. The CDR3 coding sequence is TGTGCCAGCAGCGCGGGACAGACGAACACCGGGGAGCTGTTTTTT. Translation gives CASSAGQTNTGELFF.

The chain uses TRBV28 and TRBJ1-5, with TRBD1 as a possible D gene (6 bases). In germline, CDR1 is MDHEN, CDR2 SYDVKM. The ends were cut back, 7 bases at V and 0 bases at J, with 22 bases in the middle. CDR3 length: 18 amino acids. The CDR3 loop is CASNLFGTLLYSNQPQHF. CDR3 nucleotide sequence: TGTGCCAGCAACCTCTTCGGGACACTCCTTTATAGCAATCAGCCCCAGCATTTT.

The rearrangement uses TRBV11-2 and TRBJ2-1, with 8 bases that match TRBD2. The trim removed 5 bases at V and 9 bases at J, leaving 9 bases unmatched. The CDR3 contains 14 residues. Germline assignment: CDR1 SGHAT and CDR2 FQNNGV. The CDR3 nucleotides are TGTGCCAGCAGCACCTCGGGAGGGCTAGGTGAGCAGTTCTTC. The encoded protein is CASSTSGGLGEQFF.